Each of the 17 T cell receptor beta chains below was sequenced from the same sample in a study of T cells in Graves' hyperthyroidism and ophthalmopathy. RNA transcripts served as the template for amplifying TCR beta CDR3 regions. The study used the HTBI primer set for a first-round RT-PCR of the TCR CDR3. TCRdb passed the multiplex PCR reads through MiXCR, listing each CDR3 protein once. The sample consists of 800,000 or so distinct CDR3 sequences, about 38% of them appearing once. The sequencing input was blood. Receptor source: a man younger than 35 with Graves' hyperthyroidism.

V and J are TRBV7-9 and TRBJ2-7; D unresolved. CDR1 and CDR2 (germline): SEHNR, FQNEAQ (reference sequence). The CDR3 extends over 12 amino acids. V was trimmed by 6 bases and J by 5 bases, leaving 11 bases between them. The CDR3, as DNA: TGTGCCAGCAGTTTTAGCCCCGACGAGCAGTACTTC. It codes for CASSFSPDEQYF.

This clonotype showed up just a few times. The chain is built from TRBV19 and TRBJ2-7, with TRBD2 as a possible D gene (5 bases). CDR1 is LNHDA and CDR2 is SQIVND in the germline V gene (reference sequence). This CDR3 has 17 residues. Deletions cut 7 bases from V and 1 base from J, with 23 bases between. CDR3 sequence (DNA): TGTGCCAGTATCTGCACGGCGTCGGACTGCCGGTCCTACGAGCAGTACTTC. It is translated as CASICTASDCRSYEQYF.

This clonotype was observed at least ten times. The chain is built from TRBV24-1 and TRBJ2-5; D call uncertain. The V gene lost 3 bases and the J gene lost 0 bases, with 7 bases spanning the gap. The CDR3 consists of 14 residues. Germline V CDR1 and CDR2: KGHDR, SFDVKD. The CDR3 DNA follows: TGTGCCACCAGTGATGGAAGAAACCAAGAGACCCAGTACTTC. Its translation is CATSDGRNQETQYF.

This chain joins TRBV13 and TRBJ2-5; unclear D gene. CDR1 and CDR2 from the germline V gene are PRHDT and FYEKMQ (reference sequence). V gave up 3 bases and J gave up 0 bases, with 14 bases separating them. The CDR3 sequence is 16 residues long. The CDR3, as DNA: TGTGCCAGCAGCTTGCCCGAGACTGAGTACCAAGAGACCCAGTACTTC. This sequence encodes CASSLPETEYQETQYF.

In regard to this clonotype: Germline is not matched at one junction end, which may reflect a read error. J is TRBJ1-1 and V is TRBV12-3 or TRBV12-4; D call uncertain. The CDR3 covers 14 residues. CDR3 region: CASSQDRQNTEAFF. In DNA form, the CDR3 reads TGCGCCAGCAGCCAAGATCGACAGAACACTGAAGCTTTCTTT.

CDR3 sequence: CASTTGANVLTF. The CDR3, as DNA: TGTGCCAGCACCACTGGGGCCAACGTCCTGACTTTC. The rearrangement joins TRBV6-5 to TRBJ2-6; D gene uncertain. CDR1 and CDR2 from the germline V gene are MNHEY and SVGAGI. CDR3 length: 12 amino acids. V gave up 7 bases and J gave up 2 bases, with 3 bases separating them.

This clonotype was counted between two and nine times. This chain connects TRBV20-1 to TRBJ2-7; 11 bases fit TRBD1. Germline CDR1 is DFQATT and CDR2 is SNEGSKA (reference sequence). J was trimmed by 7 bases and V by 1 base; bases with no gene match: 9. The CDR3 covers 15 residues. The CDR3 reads CSARVGQGAQREQYF. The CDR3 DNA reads TGCAGTGCTAGAGTTGGACAGGGGGCTCAAAGAGAGCAGTACTTC.

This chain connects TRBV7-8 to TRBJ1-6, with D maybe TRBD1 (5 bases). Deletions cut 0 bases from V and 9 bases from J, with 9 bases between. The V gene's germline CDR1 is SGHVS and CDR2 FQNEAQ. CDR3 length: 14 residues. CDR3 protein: CASSLAVRASPLHF. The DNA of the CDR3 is TGTGCCAGCAGCTTAGCGGTCAGGGCTTCACCCCTCCACTTT.

The CDR3 sequence is CASSQVPNSGNTIYF. CDR3 nucleotides: TGTGCCAGCAGCCAAGTCCCCAACTCTGGAAACACCATATATTTT. This sequence joins TRBV4-2 and TRBJ1-3; D is unclear. Trimming shortened V by 1 base and J by 0 bases, and 7 bases separated the two germline ends. The germline V gene has CDR1 LGHNA and CDR2 YNFKEQ. CDR3 size: 15 residues.

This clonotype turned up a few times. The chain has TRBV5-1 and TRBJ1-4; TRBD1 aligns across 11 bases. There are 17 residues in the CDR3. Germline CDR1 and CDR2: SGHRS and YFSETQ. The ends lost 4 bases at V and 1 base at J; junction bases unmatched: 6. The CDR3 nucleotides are TGCGCCAGCAGCCAACCGGACAGGGGGCTAACTAATGAAAAACTGTTTTTT. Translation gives CASSQPDRGLTNEKLFF.

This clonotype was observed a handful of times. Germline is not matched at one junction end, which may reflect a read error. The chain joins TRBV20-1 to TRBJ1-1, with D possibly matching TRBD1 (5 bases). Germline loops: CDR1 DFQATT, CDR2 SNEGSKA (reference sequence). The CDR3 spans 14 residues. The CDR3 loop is CSASDPDSNTEAFF. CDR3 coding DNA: TGTAGTGCGAGCGATCCTGACAGTAACACTGAAGCTTTCTTT.

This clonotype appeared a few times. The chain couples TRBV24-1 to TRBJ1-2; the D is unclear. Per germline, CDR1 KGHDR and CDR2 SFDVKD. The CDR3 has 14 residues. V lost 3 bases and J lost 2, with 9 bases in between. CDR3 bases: TGTGCCACCAGTGATCCCGGGATGAACTATGGCTACACCTTC. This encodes CATSDPGMNYGYTF.

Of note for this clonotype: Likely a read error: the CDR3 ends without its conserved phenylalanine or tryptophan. The CDR3 region has the DNA TGTGCCAGCAGCCCGCCAGGACAGAGGGGGACTGAAGCTTTCCTT. Translating it yields CASSPPGQRGTEAFL. The V and J genes are TRBV10-2 and TRBJ1-1; D is possibly TRBD1 (6 bases). The CDR3 is 15 residues long. CDR1 and CDR2 (germline): WSHSY, SAAADI.

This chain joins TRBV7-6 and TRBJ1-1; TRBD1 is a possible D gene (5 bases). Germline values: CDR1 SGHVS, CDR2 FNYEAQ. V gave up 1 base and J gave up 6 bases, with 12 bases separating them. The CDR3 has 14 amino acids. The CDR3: CASSLVEVGAEAFF. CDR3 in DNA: TGTGCCAGCAGCTTAGTCGAGGTGGGGGCTGAAGCTTTCTTT.

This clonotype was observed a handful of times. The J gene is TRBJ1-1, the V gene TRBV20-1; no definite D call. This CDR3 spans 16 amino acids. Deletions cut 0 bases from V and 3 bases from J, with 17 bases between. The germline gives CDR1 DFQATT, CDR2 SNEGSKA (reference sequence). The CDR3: CSARDSMAPRDTEAFF. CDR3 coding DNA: TGCAGTGCTAGAGACTCTATGGCACCTCGGGACACTGAAGCTTTCTTT.

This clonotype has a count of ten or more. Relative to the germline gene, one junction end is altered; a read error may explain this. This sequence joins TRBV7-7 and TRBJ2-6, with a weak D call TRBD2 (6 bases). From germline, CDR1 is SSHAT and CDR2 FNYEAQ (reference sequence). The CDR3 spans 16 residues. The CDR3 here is CASSPGLDSGANVLTF. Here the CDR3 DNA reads TGTGCTAGCAGCCCGGGACTGGACTCTGGGGCCAACGTCCTGACTTTC. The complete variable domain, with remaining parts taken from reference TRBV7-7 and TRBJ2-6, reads GAGVSQSPRYKVTKRGQDVTLRCDPISSHATLYWYQQALGQGPEFLTYFNYEAQPDKSGLPSDRFSAERPEGSISTLTIQRTEQRDSAMYRCASSPGLDSGANVLTFGAGSRLTVL.

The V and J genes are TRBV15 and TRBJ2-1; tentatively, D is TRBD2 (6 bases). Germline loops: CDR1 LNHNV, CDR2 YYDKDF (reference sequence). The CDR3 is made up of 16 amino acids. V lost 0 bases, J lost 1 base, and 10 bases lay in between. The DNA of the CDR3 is TGTGCCACCAGCAGAGATCGTGCGGGGTCCTACAATGAGCAGTTCTTC. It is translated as CATSRDRAGSYNEQFF.